Here is one TCR beta chain with its context. The same CDR3 arises from other DNA sequences in this sample as well. The data belong to a study of blood T cell repertoires in COVID-19. On the study more broadly: Material from acute and convalescent COVID-19 was sourced from the United States, Italy and Spain. The analysed material was cDNA or gDNA that came from T cells, B-cell-depleted T cells, or PBMCs.

Method: immunoSEQ multiplex PCR; TCRdb's copy keeps in-frame clones and lacks some. The sample contains about 200,000 clones, around four fifths of which appear only once. Germline V gene lookup returns CDR1 SGHRS and CDR2 YFSETQ. V shed 2 bases, J shed 0 bases, and the junction held 5 bases outside the gene matches. The CDR3 totals 17 residues. Recruited during active infection, patients (from Seattle) were subsequently followed longitudinally. The origin of this receptor is a man in his sixties with COVID-19, enrolled during active disease. The specimen sequenced was peripheral blood. The chain recombines TRBV5-1 with TRBJ2-1; 10 nucleotides match TRBD2. The CDR3 DNA reads TGCGCCAGCAGCTTAGCTAGCGGGAGTTCCTCCTACAATGAGCAGTTCTTC. Translating gives CASSLASGSSSYNEQFF.